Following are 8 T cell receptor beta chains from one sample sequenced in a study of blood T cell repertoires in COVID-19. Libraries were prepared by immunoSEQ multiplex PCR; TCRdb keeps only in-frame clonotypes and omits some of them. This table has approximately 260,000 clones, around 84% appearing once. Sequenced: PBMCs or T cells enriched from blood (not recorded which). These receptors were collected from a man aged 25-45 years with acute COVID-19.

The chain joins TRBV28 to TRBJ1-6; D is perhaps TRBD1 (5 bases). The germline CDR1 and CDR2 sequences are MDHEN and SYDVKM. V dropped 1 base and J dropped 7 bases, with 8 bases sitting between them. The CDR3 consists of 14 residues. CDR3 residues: CASSLYRQNSPLHF. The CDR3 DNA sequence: TGTGCCAGCAGTTTATACAGGCAGAATTCACCCCTCCACTTT.

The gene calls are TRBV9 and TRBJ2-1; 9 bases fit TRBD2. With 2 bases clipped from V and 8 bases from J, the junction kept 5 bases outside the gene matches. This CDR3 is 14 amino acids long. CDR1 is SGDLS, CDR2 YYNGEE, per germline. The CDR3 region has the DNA TGTGCCAGCAGCGTGCTAGCGGGAAGTGATGAGCAGTTCTTC. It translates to CASSVLAGSDEQFF.

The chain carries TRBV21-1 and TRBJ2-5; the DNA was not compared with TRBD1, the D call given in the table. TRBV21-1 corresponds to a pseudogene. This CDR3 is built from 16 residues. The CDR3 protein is CASSKEARGVQETQYF. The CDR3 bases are TGTGCCAGCAGCAAAGAAGCCAGGGGGGTTCAAGAGACCCAGTACTTC.

The CDR3 bases are TGTGCCAGCAGTTTAGCATCCTCGGGGGGCTACACCTTC. Its translation is CASSLASSGGYTF. This chain connects TRBV12-3 or TRBV12-4 to TRBJ1-2; D is uncertain. This CDR3 is built from 13 residues. Deletions cut 0 bases from V and 8 bases from J, with 10 bases between.

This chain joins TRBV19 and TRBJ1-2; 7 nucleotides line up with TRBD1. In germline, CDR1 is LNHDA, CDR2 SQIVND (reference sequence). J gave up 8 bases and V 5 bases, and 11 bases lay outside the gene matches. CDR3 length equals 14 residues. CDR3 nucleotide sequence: TGTGCCAGTAGTCGAGGGACAGACCTCGGGGGCTACACCTTC. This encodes CASSRGTDLGGYTF.

CDR3 nucleotides: TGTGCCATCAGTGAGGAGGGTTACTATGGCTACACCTTC. Its translation is CAISEEGYYGYTF. J is TRBJ1-2 and V is TRBV10-3, with D unclear. V lost 2 bases and J lost 3, with 7 bases in between. The CDR3 runs to 13 residues. Germline V lookup: CDR1 ENHRY, CDR2 SYGVKD.

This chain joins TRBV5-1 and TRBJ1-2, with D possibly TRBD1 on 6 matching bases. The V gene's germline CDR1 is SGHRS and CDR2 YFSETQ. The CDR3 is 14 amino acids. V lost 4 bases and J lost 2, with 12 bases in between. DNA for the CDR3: TGCGCCAGCAGCCCAGGGGACGCAAACTATGGCTACACCTTC. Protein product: CASSPGDANYGYTF.

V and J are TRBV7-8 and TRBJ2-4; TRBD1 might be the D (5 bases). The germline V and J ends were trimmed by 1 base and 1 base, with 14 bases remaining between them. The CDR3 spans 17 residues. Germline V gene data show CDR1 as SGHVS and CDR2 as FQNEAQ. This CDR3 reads CASSLGGAAGAKNIQYF. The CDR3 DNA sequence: TGTGCCAGCAGCTTAGGGGGCGCCGCCGGGGCCAAAAACATTCAGTACTTC. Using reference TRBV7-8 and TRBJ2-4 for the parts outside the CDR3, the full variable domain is GAGVSQSPRYKVAKRGQDVALRCDPISGHVSLFWYQQALGQGPEFLTYFQNEAQLDKSGLPSDRFFAERPEGSVSTLKIQRTQQEDSAVYLCASSLGGAAGAKNIQYFGAGTRLSVL.